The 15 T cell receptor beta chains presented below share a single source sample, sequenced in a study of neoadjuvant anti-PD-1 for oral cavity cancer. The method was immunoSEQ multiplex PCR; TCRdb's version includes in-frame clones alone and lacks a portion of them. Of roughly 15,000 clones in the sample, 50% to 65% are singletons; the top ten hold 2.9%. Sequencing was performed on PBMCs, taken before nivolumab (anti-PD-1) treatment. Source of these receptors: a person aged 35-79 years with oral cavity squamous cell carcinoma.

The CDR3 nucleotides are TGCAGCTTCCGAAAGAATGAAAAACTGTTTTTT. It codes for CSFRKNEKLFF. The chain combines TRBV29-1 with TRBJ1-4, with D hard to call. V was cut by 8 bases and J by 5 bases, with 9 bases left in between. The CDR3 consists of 11 residues. The germline V gene encodes CDR1 SQVTM and CDR2 ANQGSEA.

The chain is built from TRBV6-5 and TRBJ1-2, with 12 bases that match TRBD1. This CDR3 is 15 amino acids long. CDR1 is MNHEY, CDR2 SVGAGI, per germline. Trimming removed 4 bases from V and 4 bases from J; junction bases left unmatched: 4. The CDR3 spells CASSSGTGGAYGYTF. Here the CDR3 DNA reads TGTGCCAGCAGTTCCGGGACAGGGGGCGCCTATGGCTACACCTTC.

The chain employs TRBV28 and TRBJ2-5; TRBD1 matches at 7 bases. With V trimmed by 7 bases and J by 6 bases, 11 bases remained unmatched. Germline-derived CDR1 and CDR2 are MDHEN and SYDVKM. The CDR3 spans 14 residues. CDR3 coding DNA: TGTGCCAGCATGAGGCAGGGGGTGCTAAAGACCCAGTACTTC. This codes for CASMRQGVLKTQYF. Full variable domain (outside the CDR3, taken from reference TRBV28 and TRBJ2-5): DVKVTQSSRYLVKRTGEKVFLECVQDMDHENMFWYRQDPGLGLRLIYFSYDVKMKEKGDIPEGYSVSREKKERFSLILESASTNQTSMYLCASMRQGVLKTQYFGPGTRLLVL.

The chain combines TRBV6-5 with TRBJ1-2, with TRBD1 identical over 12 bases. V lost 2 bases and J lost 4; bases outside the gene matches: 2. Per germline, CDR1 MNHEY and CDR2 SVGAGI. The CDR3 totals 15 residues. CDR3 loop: CASSYGTGGIYGYTF. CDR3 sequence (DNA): TGTGCCAGCAGTTACGGGACAGGGGGCATCTATGGCTACACCTTC.

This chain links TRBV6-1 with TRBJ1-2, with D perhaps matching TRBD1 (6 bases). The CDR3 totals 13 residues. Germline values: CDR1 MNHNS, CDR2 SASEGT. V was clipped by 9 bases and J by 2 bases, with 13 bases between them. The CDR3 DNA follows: TGTGCCAGTAGGACAGAAGGAAACTATGGCTACACCTTC. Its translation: CASRTEGNYGYTF.

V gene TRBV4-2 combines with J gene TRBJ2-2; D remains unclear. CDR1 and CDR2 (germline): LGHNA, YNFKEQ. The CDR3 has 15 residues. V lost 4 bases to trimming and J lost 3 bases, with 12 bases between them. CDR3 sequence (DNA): TGTGCCAGCAGCCCGCTTGGCGTGGACACCGGGGAGCTGTTTTTT. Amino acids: CASSPLGVDTGELFF.

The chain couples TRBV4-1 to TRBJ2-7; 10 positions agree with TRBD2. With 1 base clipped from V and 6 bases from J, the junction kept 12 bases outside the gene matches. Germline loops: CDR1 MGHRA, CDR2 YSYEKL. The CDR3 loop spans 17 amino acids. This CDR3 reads CASSQASGLAGAGEQYF. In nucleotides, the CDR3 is TGCGCCAGCAGCCAAGCGTCTGGTCTAGCGGGAGCTGGCGAGCAGTACTTC.

CDR3 residues: CASSQGEGRSDFRDNQPQHF. Written as DNA, the CDR3 is TGTGCCAGCAGCCAGGGTGAGGGAAGATCGGATTTTAGGGACAATCAGCCCCAGCATTTT. V gene TRBV21-1 combines with J gene TRBJ1-5. TRBV21-1 is a recognized pseudogene. The CDR3 totals 20 residues.

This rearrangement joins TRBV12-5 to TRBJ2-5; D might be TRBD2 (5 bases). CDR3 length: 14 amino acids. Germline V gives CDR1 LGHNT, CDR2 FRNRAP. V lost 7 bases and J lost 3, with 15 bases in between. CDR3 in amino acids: CASAPGGYKETQYF. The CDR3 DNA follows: TGTGCTAGTGCTCCTGGAGGCTACAAAGAGACCCAGTACTTC.

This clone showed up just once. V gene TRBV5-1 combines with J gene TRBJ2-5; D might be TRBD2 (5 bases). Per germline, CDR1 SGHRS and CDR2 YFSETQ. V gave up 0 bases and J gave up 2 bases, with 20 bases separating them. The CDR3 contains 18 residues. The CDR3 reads CASSLDRPGGGPQETQYF. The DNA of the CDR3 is TGCGCCAGCAGCTTGGACAGACCGGGCGGCGGGCCACAAGAGACCCAGTACTTC.

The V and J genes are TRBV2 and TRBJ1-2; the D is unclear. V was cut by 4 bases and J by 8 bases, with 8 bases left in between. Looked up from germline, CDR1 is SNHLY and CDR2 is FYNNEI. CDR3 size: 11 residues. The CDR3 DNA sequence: TGTGCCAGCAGTGCATGGAGGGGCTACACCTTC. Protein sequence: CASSAWRGYTF.

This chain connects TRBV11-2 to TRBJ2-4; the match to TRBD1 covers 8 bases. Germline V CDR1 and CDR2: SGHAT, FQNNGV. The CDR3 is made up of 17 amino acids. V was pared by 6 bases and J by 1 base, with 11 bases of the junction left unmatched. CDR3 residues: CASSFRQGSVAKNIQYF. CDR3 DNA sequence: TGTGCCAGCAGTTTCCGACAGGGGTCCGTTGCCAAAAACATTCAGTACTTC. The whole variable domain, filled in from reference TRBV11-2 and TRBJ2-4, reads EAGVAQSPRYKIIEKRQSVAFWCNPISGHATLYWYQQILGQGPKLLIQFQNNGVVDDSQLPKDRFSAERLKGVDSTLKIQPAKLEDSAVYLCASSFRQGSVAKNIQYFGAGTRLSVL.

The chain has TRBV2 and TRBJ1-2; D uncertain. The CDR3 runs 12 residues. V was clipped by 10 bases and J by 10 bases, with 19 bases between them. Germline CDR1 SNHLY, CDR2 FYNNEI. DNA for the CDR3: TGTGCCACCAATAGGCTCAACCGCGCCTACACCTTC. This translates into CATNRLNRAYTF.

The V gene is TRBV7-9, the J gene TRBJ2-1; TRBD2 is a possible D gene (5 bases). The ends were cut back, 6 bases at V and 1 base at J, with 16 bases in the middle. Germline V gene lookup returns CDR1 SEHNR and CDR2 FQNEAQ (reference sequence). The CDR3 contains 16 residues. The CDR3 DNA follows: TGTGCCAGCAGTTCCCCCTTAGCGCGTTCCTACAATGAGCAGTTCTTC. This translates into CASSSPLARSYNEQFF.

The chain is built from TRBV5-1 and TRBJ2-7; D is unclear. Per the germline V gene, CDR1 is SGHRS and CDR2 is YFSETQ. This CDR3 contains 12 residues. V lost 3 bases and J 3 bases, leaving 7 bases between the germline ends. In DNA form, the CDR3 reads TGCGCCAGCAGCTCTCAGAACTACGAGCAGTACTTC. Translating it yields CASSSQNYEQYF.